This T cell receptor beta chain appears in the sequencing data of a study of T-cell memory formation after mild COVID-19. Regarding this clonotype: Its antigen is unidentified.

CDR3 size: 17 residues. The germline V gene encodes CDR1 MGHRA and CDR2 YSYEKL. V was shortened by 1 base and J by 10 bases, with 20 bases between the two germline ends. One entry per CDR3 protein results from TCRdb running MiXCR on the 5' RACE reads. The sample comprises 400,000 to 550,000 distinct CDR3 sequences, approximately 25% of which are singletons, and approximately 12% rests with the top ten. General study findings and limits: Mostly located in CM and EM were contracting CD4+ clones, with contracting CD8+ clones located in EMRA. Memory cells collected pre-infection included some clones that later responded, suggesting cross-reactive memory joined.

The chain joins TRBV4-1 to TRBJ1-6, with D maybe TRBD1 (5 bases). The TCR sequence derives from an adult woman who had mild COVID-19 (a few samples of this study predate the infection). Cell type and time point are not known. Sequencing was done on a sample of PBMCs or a T cell subset sorted from them (not recorded which). The CDR3 DNA sequence: TGCGCCAGCAGCCAAGCCCGGGGGGGGACCCCCTGGTCACCCCTCCACTTT. Its protein is CASSQARGGTPWSPLHF.